A selection of T cell receptor beta chains follows, all from one sample in a study of blood T cell repertoires in COVID-19. TCRdb's table, derived via immunoSEQ multiplex PCR, lists solely in-frame clones and lacks some. Here the sample spans some 270,000 clones, 85% being singletons. Sequencing input: PBMCs or T cells enriched from blood (not recorded which). The receptors were gathered from a woman aged 50 to 60 who had been exposed to COVID-19. Each CDR3 is given with its conserved first and last residue. The order of the fields is D gene, clone size, J gene, V gene, CDR3 DNA, CDR3 protein. D genes are given only for firm matches. Part of the rows lack a size; the others show once, few, many or a class for expanded clones.

>TRBD1|NA|TRBJ1-2|TRBV19
TGTGCCAGTACCACGACAGGGGCTGGGGATGGCTACACCTTC
CASTTTGAGDGYTF
>NA|NA|TRBJ1-1|TRBV20-1
TGCAGTGCCATTAGAGTTGAAGCTTTCTTT
CSAIRVEAFF
>TRBD2|NA|TRBJ2-7|TRBV7-9
TGTGCCAGCAGCTTAGGGCAGGGAGGGCCCTACGAGCAGTACTTC
CASSLGQGGPYEQYF
>TRBD1|NA|TRBJ2-7|TRBV29-1
TGCAGCGCCGGGACAGGGTCGCAAGAGCAGTACTTC
CSAGTGSQEQYF
>TRBD1|NA|TRBJ2-7|TRBV7-2
TGTGCCAGCAGCTTAGGGGACAGGCGGTACGAGCAGTACTTC
CASSLGDRRYEQYF
>TRBD1|once|TRBJ2-7|TRBV7-6
TGTGCCAGCAGCTTAGGGGACAGTATTTCCTACGAGCAGTACTTC
CASSLGDSISYEQYF
>NA|NA|TRBJ1-2|TRBV12-3/TRBV12-4
TGTGCCAGCAGTCCCTCAGGGTTACCTGGCTACACCTTC
CASSPSGLPGYTF
>TRBD2|NA|TRBJ2-1|TRBV19
TGTGCCAGTACCAACCGACTAGCGGGGGGGCATAAGAAGTTCTTC
CASTNRLAGGHKKFF
>NA|NA|TRBJ2-2|TRBV10-2
TGCGCCAGCAGTCGAGAGGGTTTGCGGGAGCTGTTTTTT
CASSREGLRELFF
>NA|once|TRBJ1-1|TRBV19
TGTGCCAGTAGTATAGAAGCGGACACTGAAGCTTTCTTT
CASSIEADTEAFF
>NA|NA|TRBJ1-2|TRBV19
TGTGCCAGTACATCACGGACAGTAAAGAATACCTATGGCTACACCTTC
CASTSRTVKNTYGYTF
>NA|NA|TRBJ1-1|TRBV5-1
TGCGCCAGCAGCGAAGCACCAGGGCTTAACACTGAAGCTTTCTTT
CASSEAPGLNTEAFF
>NA|NA|TRBJ1-5|TRBV19
TGTGCCAGTACGGAAAGGACGGGAGTGCCCCAGCATTTT
CASTERTGVPQHF
>NA|NA|TRBJ1-1|TRBV27
TGTGCCAGCAGTCCTAGCGGGGGCCTGAACACTGAAGCTTTCTTT
CASSPSGGLNTEAFF
>NA|NA|TRBJ1-5|TRBV19
TGTGCCAGTAGTTGGGCAGTTACCAATCAGCCCCAGCATTTT
CASSWAVTNQPQHF
>NA|NA|TRBJ2-1|TRBV10-3
TGTGCCATCAGTGAGACGCGAGACAATGAGCAGTTCTTC
CAISETRDNEQFF
>NA|NA|TRBJ2-3|TRBV7-9
TGTGCCAGCAGGGCAGGCACAGATACGCAGTATTTT
CASRAGTDTQYF
>NA|NA|TRBJ1-1|TRBV10-3
TGTGCCATCAGTTTGCAGGGAAACACTGAAGCTTTCTTT
CAISLQGNTEAFF
>NA|NA|TRBJ2-2|TRBV19
TGTGCCAGTACCCGAGGGGCCTCAGGGACTAACACCGGGGAGCTGTTTTTT
CASTRGASGTNTGELFF
>NA|once|TRBJ1-2|TRBV7-9
TGTGCCAGCTCCCTGATTCAGGTCCATGGCTACACCTTC
CASSLIQVHGYTF
>TRBD2|NA|TRBJ2-1|TRBV7-9
TGTGCCAGCAGCATTCGGGGGAGGGATGAGCAGTTCTTC
CASSIRGRDEQFF
>TRBD2|NA|TRBJ2-5|TRBV7-2
TGTGCCAGCAGCTTATCGGGACTAGCCTTCCAAGAGACCCAGTACTTC
CASSLSGLAFQETQYF
>TRBD1|NA|TRBJ1-5|TRBV19
TGTGCCAGTAGTAGCCAGACAGGGAGCAATCAGCCCCAGCATTTT
CASSSQTGSNQPQHF
>NA|NA|TRBJ2-3|TRBV18
TGTGCCAGCTCACCAACAGGAGTCACAGATACGCAGTATTTT
CASSPTGVTDTQYF
>NA|NA|TRBJ1-1|TRBV5-1
TGCGCCAGCAGCTCGGGAGCCCATGAAGCTTTCTTT
CASSSGAHEAFF
>NA|NA|TRBJ1-4|TRBV5-1
TGCGCCAGCAGCTTGGCCCCCGGGGGGTTGGGTGAAAAACTGTTTTTT
CASSLAPGGLGEKLFF
>NA|NA|TRBJ2-2|TRBV5-1
TGCGCCAGCAGCTTTGAGTCCGGGGAGCTGTTTTTT
CASSFESGELFF
>NA|few|TRBJ2-2|TRBV5-1
TGCGCCAGCAGCCCCCGACAAGCCGCGAACACCGGGGAGCTGTTTTTT
CASSPRQAANTGELFF
>NA|once|TRBJ1-4|TRBV2
TGTGCCAGCAGTGAAGCGGGGCCTAATGAAAAACTGTTTTTT
CASSEAGPNEKLFF
>TRBD1|NA|TRBJ1-6|TRBV6-5
TGTGCCAGCGGGAACACAGGGGGACCCCTCCACTTT
CASGNTGGPLHF
>NA|NA|TRBJ1-6|TRBV18
TGTGCCAGCTCACCATCTGCAGGGGACTCACCCCTCCACTTT
CASSPSAGDSPLHF
>NA|NA|TRBJ1-2|TRBV11-1
TGTGCCAGCAGCTTATCAATGAACTATGGCTACACCTTC
CASSLSMNYGYTF
>NA|once|TRBJ1-1|TRBV3-1/TRBV3-2
TGTGCCAGCAGCCGTGGACAGTTCGCTTTCTTT
CASSRGQFAFF
>NA|NA|TRBJ2-7|TRBV10-3
TGTGCCATCAGTGAGCTGGCCGAGCAGTACTTC
CAISELAEQYF
>NA|NA|TRBJ1-5|TRBV6-5
TGTGCCAGCACCGGGGGAAGCAATCAGCCCCAGCATTTT
CASTGGSNQPQHF
>TRBD1|NA|TRBJ1-6|TRBV10-3
TGTGCCATCAGTGCCCAACTCGGACAGGTTAATTCACCCCTCCACTTT
CAISAQLGQVNSPLHF
>TRBD1|NA|TRBJ1-2|TRBV27
TGTGCCACCAGGGGGGGTGGGTATGGCTACACCTTC
CATRGGGYGYTF
>NA|NA|TRBJ1-2|TRBV6-4
TGTGCCAGCAGTGAAAATTTGAGGCGGTATGGCTACACCTTC
CASSENLRRYGYTF
>NA|NA|TRBJ2-1|TRBV14
TGTGCCAGCAGCCCCACCCGGGATGAGCAGTTCTTC
CASSPTRDEQFF
>NA|NA|TRBJ1-5|TRBV30
TGTGCCTGGAGAGCTACTGGGACACCGAATCAGCCCCAGCATTTT
CAWRATGTPNQPQHF
>TRBD2|once|TRBJ2-7|TRBV19
TGTGCCAGTAGTATCGACAGCGGGGGAGCCTCCGCCGAGCAGTACTTC
CASSIDSGGASAEQYF
>TRBD1|NA|TRBJ1-5|TRBV2
TGTGCCAGCAGGGCGACAGGGTCTGAAGATCAGCCCCAGCATTTT
CASRATGSEDQPQHF
>NA|NA|TRBJ2-1|TRBV12-3/TRBV12-4
TGTGCCAGCAGTTTAGTCGCGGGGAATGAGCAGTTCTTC
CASSLVAGNEQFF
>NA|NA|TRBJ2-2|TRBV18
TGTGCCAGCTCACCGGCTACCGGGGAGCTGTTTTTT
CASSPATGELFF
>NA|once|TRBJ1-3|TRBV15
TGTGCCACCAGCCCCGACTTGTACTCTGGAAACACCATATATTTT
CATSPDLYSGNTIYF
>NA|NA|TRBJ2-7|TRBV28
TGTGCCAGCAGGGCGACTCTAACCTACGAGCAGTACTTC
CASRATLTYEQYF
>TRBD1|NA|TRBJ1-6|TRBV11-2
TGTGCCAGCAGCTCCGGGACAGGGAATTCACCCCTCCACTTT
CASSSGTGNSPLHF
>NA|once|TRBJ2-7|TRBV3-1/TRBV3-2
TGTGCCAGCAGCCAAGGCGGGTACGAGCAGTACTTC
CASSQGGYEQYF
>NA|NA|TRBJ1-1|TRBV7-3
TGTGCCAGCAGCTTAACGCGGAATTCAGAAGCTTTCTTT
CASSLTRNSEAFF
>TRBD2|once|TRBJ2-5|TRBV5-5
TGTGCCAGCAGCTTGGAGCGGGGGTGGGAGACCCAGTACTTC
CASSLERGWETQYF
>NA|NA|TRBJ1-2|TRBV5-1
TGCGCCAGCAGCTTAGGTCTTGTGGGGCAGTACTATGGCTACACCTTC
CASSLGLVGQYYGYTF
>TRBD1|few|TRBJ1-2|TRBV29-1
TGCAGCGTTGATGTAGGGGGCAACTATGGCTACACCTTC
CSVDVGGNYGYTF
>TRBD1|NA|TRBJ1-3|TRBV11-2
TGTGCCAGCAGCTCAGACCAGGGGGCGAGGGGAAACACCATATATTTT
CASSSDQGARGNTIYF
>NA|NA|TRBJ1-4|TRBV27
TGTGCCAGCAGTCCTATGATAACAACTAATGAAAAACTGTTTTTT
CASSPMITTNEKLFF
>NA|NA|TRBJ1-2|TRBV27
TGTGCCAGCAGCAAGCGACAGGCCCCCGGCTCCTATGGCTACACCTTC
CASSKRQAPGSYGYTF
>NA|NA|TRBJ1-1|TRBV7-9
TGTGCCAGCAGTCTTAACAGCTACACTGAAGCTTTCTTT
CASSLNSYTEAFF
>NA|NA|TRBJ1-5|TRBV10-3
TGTGCCATCAGTGAGGGGAGAGATAGCAATCAGCCCCAGCATTTT
CAISEGRDSNQPQHF
>NA|NA|TRBJ2-2|TRBV7-2
TGTGCCAGCAGCTTAAACCAGGGGGGGGAGCTGTTTTTT
CASSLNQGGELFF
>TRBD2|NA|TRBJ2-7|TRBV30
TGTGCCTGGGCGAGGGAGGGCTACGAGCAGTACTTC
CAWAREGYEQYF
>TRBD1|NA|TRBJ2-1|TRBV5-5
TGTGCCAGCAGCATATTGACAGGGTCGTACAATGAGCAGTTCTTC
CASSILTGSYNEQFF